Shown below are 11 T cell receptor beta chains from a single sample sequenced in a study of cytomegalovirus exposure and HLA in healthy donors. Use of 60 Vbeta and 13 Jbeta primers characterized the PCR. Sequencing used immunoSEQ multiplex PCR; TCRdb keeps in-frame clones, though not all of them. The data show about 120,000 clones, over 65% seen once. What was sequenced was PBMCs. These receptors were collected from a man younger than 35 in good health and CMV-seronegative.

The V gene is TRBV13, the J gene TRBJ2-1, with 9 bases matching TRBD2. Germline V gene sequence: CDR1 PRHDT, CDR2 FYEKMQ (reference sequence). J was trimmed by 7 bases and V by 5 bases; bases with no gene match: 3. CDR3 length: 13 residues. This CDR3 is CASSVAGGNEQFF. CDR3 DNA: TGTGCCAGCAGCGTGGCGGGGGGGAATGAGCAGTTCTTC.

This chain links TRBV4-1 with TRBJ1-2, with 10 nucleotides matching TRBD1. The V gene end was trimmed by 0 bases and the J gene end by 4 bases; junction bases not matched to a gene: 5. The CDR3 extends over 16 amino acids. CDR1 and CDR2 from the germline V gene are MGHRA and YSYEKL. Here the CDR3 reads CASSQEATGGVYGYTF. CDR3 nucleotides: TGCGCCAGCAGCCAAGAAGCGACAGGGGGCGTCTATGGCTACACCTTC.

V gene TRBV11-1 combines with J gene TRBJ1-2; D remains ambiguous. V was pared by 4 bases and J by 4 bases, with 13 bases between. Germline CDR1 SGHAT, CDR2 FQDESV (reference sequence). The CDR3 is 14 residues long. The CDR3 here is CASSSRGSVYGYTF. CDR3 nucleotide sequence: TGTGCCAGCAGCTCAAGAGGGTCCGTCTATGGCTACACCTTC.

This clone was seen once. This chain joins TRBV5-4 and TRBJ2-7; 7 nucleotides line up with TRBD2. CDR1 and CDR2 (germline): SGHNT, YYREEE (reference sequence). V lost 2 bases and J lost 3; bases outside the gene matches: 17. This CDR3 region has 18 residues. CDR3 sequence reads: CASSFGFRGGSIFYEQYF. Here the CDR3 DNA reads TGTGCCAGCAGCTTTGGCTTTCGCGGGGGTTCGATATTCTACGAGCAGTACTTC.

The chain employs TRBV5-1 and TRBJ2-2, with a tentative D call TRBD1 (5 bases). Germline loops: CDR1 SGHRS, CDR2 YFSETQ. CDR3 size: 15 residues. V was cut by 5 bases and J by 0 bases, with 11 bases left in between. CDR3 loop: CASRRWGTNTGELFF. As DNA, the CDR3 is TGCGCCAGCAGGAGATGGGGCACGAACACCGGGGAGCTGTTTTTT. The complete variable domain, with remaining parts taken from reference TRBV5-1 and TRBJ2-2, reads KAGVTQTPRYLIKTRGQQVTLSCSPISGHRSVSWYQQTPGQGLQFLFEYFSETQRNKGNFPGRFSGRQFSNSRSEMNVSTLELGDSALYLCASRRWGTNTGELFFGEGSRLTVL.

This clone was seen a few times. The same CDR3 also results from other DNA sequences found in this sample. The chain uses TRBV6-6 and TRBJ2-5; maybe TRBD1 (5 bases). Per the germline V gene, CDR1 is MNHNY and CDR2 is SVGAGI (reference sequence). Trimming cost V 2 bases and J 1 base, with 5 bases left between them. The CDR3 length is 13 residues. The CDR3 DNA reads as TGTGCCAGCAGTTACAGGGGCCAAGAGACCCAGTACTTC. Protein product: CASSYRGQETQYF.

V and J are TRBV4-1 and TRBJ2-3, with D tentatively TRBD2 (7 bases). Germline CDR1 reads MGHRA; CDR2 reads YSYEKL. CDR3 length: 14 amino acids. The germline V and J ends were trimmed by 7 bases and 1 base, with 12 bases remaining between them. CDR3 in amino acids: CASNGGLGTDTQYF. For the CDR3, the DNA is TGCGCCAGCAACGGGGGGCTCGGCACAGATACGCAGTATTTT.

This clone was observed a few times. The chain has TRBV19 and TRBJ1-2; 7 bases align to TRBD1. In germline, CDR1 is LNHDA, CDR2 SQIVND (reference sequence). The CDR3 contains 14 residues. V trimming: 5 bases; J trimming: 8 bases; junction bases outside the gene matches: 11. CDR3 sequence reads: CASSVQGIAGGYTF. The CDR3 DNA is TGTGCCAGTAGTGTACAGGGGATCGCCGGGGGCTACACCTTC.

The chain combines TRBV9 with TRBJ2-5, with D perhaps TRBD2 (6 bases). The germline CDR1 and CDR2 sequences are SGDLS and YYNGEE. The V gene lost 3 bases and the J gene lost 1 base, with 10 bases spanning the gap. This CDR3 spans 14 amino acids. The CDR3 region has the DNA TGTGCCAGCAGCGCGGGACTGCTCCAAGAGACCCAGTACTTC. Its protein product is CASSAGLLQETQYF.

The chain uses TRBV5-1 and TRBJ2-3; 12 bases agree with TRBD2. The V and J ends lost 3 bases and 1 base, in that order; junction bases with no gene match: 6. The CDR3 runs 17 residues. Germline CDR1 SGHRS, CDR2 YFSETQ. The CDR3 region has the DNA TGCGCCAGCAGCTCTGGTCGGACTAGCGGGGGCACAGATACGCAGTATTTT. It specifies CASSSGRTSGGTDTQYF.

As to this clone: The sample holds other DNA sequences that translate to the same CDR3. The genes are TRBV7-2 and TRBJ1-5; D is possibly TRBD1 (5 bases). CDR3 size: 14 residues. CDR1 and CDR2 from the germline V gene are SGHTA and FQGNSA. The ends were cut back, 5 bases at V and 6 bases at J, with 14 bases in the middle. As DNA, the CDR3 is TGTGCCAGCAGCCCGACCGGGGGGGGTCAGCCCCAGCATTTT. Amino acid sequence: CASSPTGGGQPQHF. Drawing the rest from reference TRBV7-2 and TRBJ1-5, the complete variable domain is GAGVSQSPSNKVTEKGKDVELRCDPISGHTALYWYRQSLGQGLEFLIYFQGNSAPDKSGLPSDRFSAERTGGSVSTLTIQRTQQEDSAVYLCASSPTGGGQPQHFGDGTRLSIL.